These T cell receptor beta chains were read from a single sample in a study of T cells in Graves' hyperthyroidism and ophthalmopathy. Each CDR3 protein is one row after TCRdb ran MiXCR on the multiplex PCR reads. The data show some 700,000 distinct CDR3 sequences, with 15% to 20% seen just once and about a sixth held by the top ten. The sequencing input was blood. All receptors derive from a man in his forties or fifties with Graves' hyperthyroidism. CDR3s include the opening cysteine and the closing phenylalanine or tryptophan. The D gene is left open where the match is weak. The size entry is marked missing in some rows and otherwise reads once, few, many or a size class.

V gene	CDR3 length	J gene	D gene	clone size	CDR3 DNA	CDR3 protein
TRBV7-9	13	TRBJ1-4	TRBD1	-	TGTGCCGGCACCGACAGGGGTAATGAAAAACTGTTTTTT	CAGTDRGNEKLFF
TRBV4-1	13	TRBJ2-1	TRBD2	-	TGCGCCAGCAGCCAAGATCTAGCGGGAGATCCGTTCTTC	CASSQDLAGDPFF
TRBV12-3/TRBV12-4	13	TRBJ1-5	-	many	TGTGCCAGCAGCCTTACCGTGGATCAGCCCCAGCATTTT	CASSLTVDQPQHF
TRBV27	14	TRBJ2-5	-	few	TGTGCCAGCAGCTTGTTCGGGCAGGGGTCGGCCCAGTACTTC	CASSLFGQGSAQYF
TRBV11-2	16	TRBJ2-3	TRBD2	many	TGTGCCAGCAGACCATCTAGCGGGAGGCCCACAGATACGCAGTATTTT	CASRPSSGRPTDTQYF
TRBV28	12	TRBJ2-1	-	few	TGTGCCAGCAGTTTTGACGCCGAGGAGCAGTTCTTC	CASSFDAEEQFF
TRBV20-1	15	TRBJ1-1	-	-	TGCAGTGCTAGAGATCCGAGGGGCTGGGGCACTGAAGCTTTCTTT	CSARDPRGWGTEAFF
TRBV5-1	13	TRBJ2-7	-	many	TGCGCCAGCAGCTTACAGGGTATCTACGAGCAGTACTTC	CASSLQGIYEQYF
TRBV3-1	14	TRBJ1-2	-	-	TGTGCCAGCAGCCAAGGAGCCAGACACTATGGCTACATCTTC	CASSQGARHYGYIF
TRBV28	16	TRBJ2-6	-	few	TGTGCCAGCACCAAGGGCGGCAGTCGAGGGGCCAACGTCCTGACTTTC	CASTKGGSRGANVLTF
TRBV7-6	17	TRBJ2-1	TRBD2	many	TGTGCCAGCAGCTTACGCCCTCAGGGACTAGAGGTGAATGAGCAGTTCTTC	CASSLRPQGLEVNEQFF
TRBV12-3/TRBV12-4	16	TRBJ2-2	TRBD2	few	TGTGCCAGCAGCCTCCTAGCGGGAGCGAGCACCGGGGAGCTGTTTTTT	CASSLLAGASTGELFF
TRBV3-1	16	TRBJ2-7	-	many	TGTGCCAGCAGCCAAGGATTAGGGACGGGCACCTACGAGCAGTACTTC	CASSQGLGTGTYEQYF
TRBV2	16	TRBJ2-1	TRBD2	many	TGTGCCAGCAGTGAGTTTAGACTAGCGAGTTACAATGAGCAGTTCTTC	CASSEFRLASYNEQFF
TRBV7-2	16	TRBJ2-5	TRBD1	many	TGTGCCAGCAGCTTAGGGGGACAGGGGGCCGGGAAGACCCAGTACTTC	CASSLGGQGAGKTQYF
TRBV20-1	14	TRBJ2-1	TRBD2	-	TGCAGTGCCAGCCGGACTAGCGGCTCCAATGAGCAGTTCTTC	CSASRTSGSNEQFF
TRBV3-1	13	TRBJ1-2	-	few	TGTGCCAGCAGCGGAGTCGCTAACTATGGCTACACCTTC	CASSGVANYGYTF
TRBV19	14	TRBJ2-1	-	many	TGTGCCAGTATGCTCGGTCAGCAACCCAATGAGCAGTTCTTC	CASMLGQQPNEQFF
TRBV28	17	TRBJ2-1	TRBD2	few	TGTGCCAGCAGTTTTCTAGGACTAGCGGACGCCTTCCATGAGCAGTTCTTC	CASSFLGLADAFHEQFF
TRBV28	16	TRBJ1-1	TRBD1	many	TGTGCCAGCAGCACTATGGGGACAGGGTGGATCACTGAAGCTTTCTTT	CASSTMGTGWITEAFF
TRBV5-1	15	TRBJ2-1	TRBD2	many	TGCGCCAGCAGCCCTGGACTAGCGGGAGGTATTGAGCAGTTCTTC	CASSPGLAGGIEQFF
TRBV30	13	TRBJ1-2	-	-	TGTGCCTGGAATGGACAGACTAACTATGGCTACACCTTC	CAWNGQTNYGYTF
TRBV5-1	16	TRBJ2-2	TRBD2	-	TGCGCCAGCAGCCCATTAGCGGGAGGAAACACCGGGGAGCTGTTTTTT	CASSPLAGGNTGELFF
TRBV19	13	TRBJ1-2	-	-	TGTGCCAGTAGTATCGGGCGTAAGGGTGGCTACACCTTC	CASSIGRKGGYTF
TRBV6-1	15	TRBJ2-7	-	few	TGTGCCAGCACCAGTAGGACGAGCCGAACCTACGAGCAGTACTTC	CASTSRTSRTYEQYF
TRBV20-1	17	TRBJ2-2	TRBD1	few	TGCAGTGCCCCGAGATCGGGACAGGGGGTAAACACCGGGGAGCTGTTTTTT	CSAPRSGQGVNTGELFF
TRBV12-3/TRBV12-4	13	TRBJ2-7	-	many	TGTGCCAGCAGTTTTGGGTTCTCCTACGAGCAGTACTTC	CASSFGFSYEQYF
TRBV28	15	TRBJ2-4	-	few	TGTACCAGCAGTGATCAAGGCGGCGGCAGAGGCATTCAGTACTTC	CTSSDQGGGRGIQYF
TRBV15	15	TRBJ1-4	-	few	TGTGCCACCAGCAGACCAGACAGTGACTCTGAAAAACTGTTTTTT	CATSRPDSDSEKLFF
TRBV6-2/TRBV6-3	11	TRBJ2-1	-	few	TGTGCCAGCACCATCGGCACTGAGCAGTTCTTC	CASTIGTEQFF
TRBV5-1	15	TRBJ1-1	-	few	TGCGCCAGCGGCTTGTCGGACCCTGGGCAGACTGAAGCTTTCTTT	CASGLSDPGQTEAFF
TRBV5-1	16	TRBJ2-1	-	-	TGCGCCAGCAGCTGGACTCCCACCAGAAACTACAATGAGCAGTTCTTC	CASSWTPTRNYNEQFF
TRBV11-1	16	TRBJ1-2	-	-	TGTGCCAGCAGTACAGCTCGGACTGATCTAGCTTACGGCTACACCTTC	CASSTARTDLAYGYTF
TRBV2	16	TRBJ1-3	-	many	TGTGCCAGCAGCGTCCAAGACAGTCGTACCCGATACACCATATATTTT	CASSVQDSRTRYTIYF
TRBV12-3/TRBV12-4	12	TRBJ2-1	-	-	TGTGCCAGCAGTTTGGTCGGACCTGAGCAGTTCTTC	CASSLVGPEQFF
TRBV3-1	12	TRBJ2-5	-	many	TGTGCCAGCAGCCAAGATTTGGAGACCCAGTACTTC	CASSQDLETQYF
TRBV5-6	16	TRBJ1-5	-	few	TGTGCCAGCAGCTTGGCGGGGGCCAGCGACAATCAGCCCCAGCATTTT	CASSLAGASDNQPQHF
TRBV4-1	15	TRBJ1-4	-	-	TGCGCCAGCAGCCACCCCGGGGCAGTAAGGGAAAAACTGTTTTTT	CASSHPGAVREKLFF
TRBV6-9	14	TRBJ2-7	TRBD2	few	TGTGCCAGCAGTTACCGGGAGGGGACCTACGAGCAGTACTTC	CASSYREGTYEQYF
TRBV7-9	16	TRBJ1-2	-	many	TGTGCCAGCAGCCACGCCGGGACTTCCCTGCACTATGGCTACACCTTC	CASSHAGTSLHYGYTF
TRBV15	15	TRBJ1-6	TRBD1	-	TGTGCCACCAGCAGAGATGACAGGGATAATTCACCCCTCCACTTT	CATSRDDRDNSPLHF
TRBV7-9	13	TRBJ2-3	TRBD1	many	TGTGCCAGCAGCTCCTCGACAGGGGATACGCAGTATTTT	CASSSSTGDTQYF
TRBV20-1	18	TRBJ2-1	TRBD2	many	TGCAGTGCTAGAACTCGTTGGACTAGCGGGAGCTCCTACAATGAGCAGTTCTTC	CSARTRWTSGSSYNEQFF
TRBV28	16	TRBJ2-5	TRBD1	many	TGTGCCAGCAGTTTCTTAGGGACAGCCTCACAAGAGACCCAGTACTTC	CASSFLGTASQETQYF
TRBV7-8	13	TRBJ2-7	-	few	TGTGCCAGCAGCTTACAACTCATATACGAGCAGTACTTC	CASSLQLIYEQYF
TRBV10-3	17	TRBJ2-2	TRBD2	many	TGTGCCATCAGAGCCTCTCCGGGACTAGCGGACACCGGGGAGCTGTTTTTT	CAIRASPGLADTGELFF
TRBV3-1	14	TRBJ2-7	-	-	TGTGCCAGCAGCTTCCGGACGGAGAGGAACGAGCAGTACTTC	CASSFRTERNEQYF
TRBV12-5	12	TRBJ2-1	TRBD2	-	TGTGCTAGTGGTTCGAGGACTAGCCCCCAGTTCTTC	CASGSRTSPQFF